A single sample gave rise to the 15 T cell receptor beta chains below, sequenced in a study of blood T cell repertoires in COVID-19. The table came from immunoSEQ multiplex PCR; TCRdb's copy has only in-frame clones and leaves some out. The sample holds 45,000 to 55,000 clones, approximately 80% seen once. What was sequenced was peripheral blood. These receptors were obtained from a human donor with active or convalescent COVID-19. The donor label of this sample is uncertain.

This rearrangement joins TRBV19 to TRBJ1-5, with no clear D. This CDR3 has 16 residues. V lost 6 bases to trimming and J lost 0 bases, with 15 bases between them. Germline CDR1 reads LNHDA; CDR2 reads SQIVND (reference sequence). Written as DNA, the CDR3 is TGTGCCAGTAGGTATCAGGATGGACTTAGCAATCAGCCCCAGCATTTT. It translates to CASRYQDGLSNQPQHF.

The chain has TRBV4-3 and TRBJ2-5, with D perhaps TRBD2 (5 bases). In germline, CDR1 is LGHNA, CDR2 YSLEER. The CDR3 length is 15 residues. V was clipped by 4 bases and J by 1 base, with 13 bases between them. CDR3 DNA sequence: TGCGCCAGCAGCCTTTGGACGGGGAGCCAAGAGACCCAGTACTTC. Amino acids: CASSLWTGSQETQYF.

The V gene is TRBV7-7, the J gene TRBJ2-3; weak D call: TRBD2 (6 bases). Germline V gene lookup returns CDR1 SSHAT and CDR2 FNYEAQ (reference sequence). V was pared by 0 bases and J by 0 bases, with 22 bases between. The CDR3 contains 20 residues. The CDR3 DNA reads as TGTGCCAGCAGCTTAGCTGGGGTATGCACCCTAGCGCACAGCACAGATACGCAGTATTTT. This translates into CASSLAGVCTLAHSTDTQYF.

In regard to this clone: At one boundary the junction diverges from the germline segment, which might be a read error. The gene calls are TRBV20-1 and TRBJ2-1; perhaps TRBD2 as D (5 bases). Germline assignment: CDR1 DFQATT and CDR2 SNEGSKA (reference sequence). The CDR3 length is 11 residues. For the CDR3, the DNA is TGCAGTGCGAGAGGAGGTCTTGAGCAGTTCTTC. It codes for CSARGGLEQFF.

The genes are TRBV4-2 and TRBJ2-3; unclear D gene. CDR1 LGHNA and CDR2 YNFKEQ come from the germline V gene. V shed 3 bases and J shed 5 bases, with 12 bases lying between them. This CDR3 is 14 amino acids long. CDR3 protein: CASSHPSERDTQYF. DNA of the CDR3: TGTGCCAGCAGCCATCCATCAGAGCGAGATACGCAGTATTTT.

This clone was counted once. This sequence joins TRBV7-8 and TRBJ2-1; D unresolved. Germline CDR1 is SGHVS and CDR2 is FQNEAQ. V was trimmed by 1 base and J by 15 bases, leaving 10 bases between them. This CDR3 comprises 11 residues. The DNA of the CDR3 is TGTGCCAGCAGCTTAGGAGGTCAGCGGTTCTTC. Its translation: CASSLGGQRFF. The full variable domain, its missing parts supplied by reference TRBV7-8 and TRBJ2-1, is GAGVSQSPRYKVAKRGQDVALRCDPISGHVSLFWYQQALGQGPEFLTYFQNEAQLDKSGLPSDRFFAERPEGSVSTLKIQRTQQEDSAVYLCASSLGGQRFFGPGTRLTVL.

This chain joins TRBV2 and TRBJ1-2; D not certain. The V gene's germline CDR1 is SNHLY and CDR2 FYNNEI. V was shortened by 7 bases and J by 1 base, with 16 bases between the two germline ends. The CDR3 consists of 15 residues. The CDR3 reads CASINAGELNYGYTF. CDR3 sequence (DNA): TGTGCCAGCATCAACGCGGGAGAGCTTAACTATGGCTACACCTTC.

The V gene is TRBV24-1, the J gene TRBJ2-1; 7 bases match TRBD2. The CDR3 is 15 amino acids. CDR1 is KGHDR and CDR2 is SFDVKD in the germline V gene. V trimming: 4 bases; J trimming: 7 bases; junction bases outside the gene matches: 9. The CDR3 protein is CATSERSGKRNEQFF. CDR3 DNA sequence: TGTGCCACCAGTGAAAGAAGCGGGAAGAGGAATGAGCAGTTCTTC.

The CDR3 region is CASSQEGSGNEQFF. CDR3 in DNA: TGCGCCAGCAGCCAAGAGGGTTCAGGGAATGAGCAGTTCTTC. The chain combines TRBV4-3 with TRBJ2-1, with D possibly being TRBD1 (5 bases). CDR3 length: 14 residues. CDR1 LGHNA and CDR2 YSLEER come from the germline V gene. V gave up 0 bases and J gave up 7 bases, with 10 bases separating them.

The chain has TRBV7-2 and TRBJ1-2; D is possibly TRBD1 (5 bases). Germline lookup yields CDR1 SGHTA and CDR2 FQGNSA. The germline V and J ends were trimmed by 1 base and 7 bases, with 7 bases remaining between them. This CDR3 is built from 12 residues. The CDR3 is CASSLGGGGYTF. CDR3 coding DNA: TGTGCCAGCAGCTTAGGGGGGGGTGGCTACACCTTC.

The V and J genes are TRBV7-6 and TRBJ2-1, with 11 positions matching TRBD2. The CDR3 totals 20 residues. With V trimmed by 5 bases and J by 0 bases, 15 bases remained unmatched. Germline assignment: CDR1 SGHVS and CDR2 FNYEAQ. In DNA, the CDR3 is TGTGCCAGCAGCCCCAGCAGGGAGACTAGCGGGATGAACTCCTACAATGAGCAGTTCTTC. The encoded protein is CASSPSRETSGMNSYNEQFF.

The V gene is TRBV6-1, the J gene TRBJ2-5, with TRBD1 matching over 9 bases. V dropped 4 bases and J dropped 5; count of bases not matched to a gene: 5. The CDR3 runs 14 residues. From germline, CDR1 is MNHNS and CDR2 SASEGT. The CDR3 DNA follows: TGTGCCAGCAGTGTCGGGACAGGGTCGGAGACCCAGTACTTC. Protein: CASSVGTGSETQYF.

The chain combines TRBV5-5 with TRBJ2-7; 8 nucleotides align to TRBD2. Germline CDR1 and CDR2: SGHKS and YYEKEE (reference sequence). V gave up 4 bases and J gave up 4 bases; unmatched junction bases: 7. This CDR3 contains 14 residues. This CDR3 is CASSPGLALYEQYF. The CDR3 nucleotides read TGTGCCAGCAGCCCAGGACTAGCCCTATACGAGCAGTACTTC.

This clone is categorized as medium-sized. CDR3 bases: TGTGCCAGCCAAGGCCCCCCGGGGCAGCCCCAGCATTTT. This translates into CASQGPPGQPQHF. This chain uses TRBV19 with TRBJ1-5; D remains ambiguous. There are 13 residues in the CDR3. V lost 9 bases and J lost 7, with 16 bases in between. Germline V gene sequence: CDR1 LNHDA, CDR2 SQIVND (reference sequence).

This chain joins TRBV9 and TRBJ1-2; weak D call: TRBD1 (6 bases). The CDR3 length is 14 residues. The germline V gene encodes CDR1 SGDLS and CDR2 YYNGEE. Trimming shortened V by 4 bases and J by 5 bases, and 15 bases separated the two germline ends. The CDR3 sequence: CASSLPGTPYGYTF. The CDR3 region has the DNA TGTGCCAGCAGCCTCCCCGGGACACCATATGGCTACACCTTC.